A selection of T cell receptor beta chains follows, all from one sample in a study of identical twins. MiXCR was run by TCRdb on the 5' RACE reads, yielding one entry per CDR3 protein. Of approximately 600,000 distinct CDR3 sequences listed, more than 9% are singletons. These sequences were also reported in another study, on yellow fever vaccine responses in identical twins.

Sequencing was carried out using PBMCs. These receptors originate from a woman younger than 35 in good health. The CDR3 runs from the conserved cysteine through the conserved F or W. A D gene is named only where the DNA matches it firmly. The size field is filled for only some rows; it gives once, few, many or a size class.

v_gene	d_gene	j_gene	abundance	len	CDR3nt	CDR3aa
TRBV20-1	TRBD1	TRBJ2-7	NA	16	TGCAGTGCTAGAGACCGGACAGGGGGATTGGCCTACGAGCAGTACTTC	CSARDRTGGLAYEQYF
TRBV18	TRBD1	TRBJ2-7	NA	15	TGTGCCAGCTTACAGGGACAGGGGGCCTCCTACGAGCAGTACTTC	CASLQGQGASYEQYF
TRBV18	TRBD1	TRBJ2-7	NA	15	TGTGCCAGCTCACCACTGGGACAGGGATCCTACGAGCAGTACTTC	CASSPLGQGSYEQYF
TRBV2	TRBD2	TRBJ2-3	few	16	TGTGCCAGCAACACCCTAGCGGGGGAAACGACCGATACGCAGTATTTT	CASNTLAGETTDTQYF
TRBV20-1	TRBD2	TRBJ2-3	few	15	TGCAGTGCTAGTACGCTAGCGGGAGGTTCAGATACGCAGTATTTT	CSASTLAGGSDTQYF
TRBV27	NA	TRBJ1-1	NA	14	TGTGCCAGCAGTGCGGGCCAGATCTCCACTGAAGCTTTCTTT	CASSAGQISTEAFF
TRBV2	TRBD1	TRBJ2-5	many	15	TGTGCCAGCAGTGCTACCTCAGGGGGTAAAGAGACCCAGTACTTC	CASSATSGGKETQYF
TRBV12-3/TRBV12-4	NA	TRBJ2-2	many	13	TGTGCCAGCAGTTTACCTCCCACCGGGGAGCTGTTTTTT	CASSLPPTGELFF
TRBV3-1	NA	TRBJ2-5	NA	15	TGTGCCAGCAGTCACAAGATCGGGAACCTAGAGACCCAGTACTTC	CASSHKIGNLETQYF
TRBV6-5	NA	TRBJ2-2	few	18	TGTGCCAGCAGTTACTCCCTCCCGGGACCCCAAGAGACCGGGGAGCTGTTTTTT	CASSYSLPGPQETGELFF
TRBV10-3	TRBD1	TRBJ2-3	NA	17	TGTGCCATCAGTGAGGAAGGACAGGGGCTTGGGACAGATACGCAGTATTTT	CAISEEGQGLGTDTQYF
TRBV2	TRBD1	TRBJ2-7	few	14	TGTGCCAGCAGTCCAAGGACAGGTTCCAACGAGCAGTACTTC	CASSPRTGSNEQYF
TRBV5-6	TRBD1	TRBJ2-6	many	18	TGTGCCAGCGGGGGGGGGACAGGGCCAAGTTTTGGGGCCAACGTCCTGACTTTC	CASGGGTGPSFGANVLTF
TRBV6-5	NA	TRBJ1-3	many	15	TGTGCCAGCAGCTATGGACCGAGCTCTGGAAACACCATATATTTT	CASSYGPSSGNTIYF
TRBV2	TRBD2	TRBJ2-3	NA	18	TGTACCCTCTGTTTTCCCCGCTTAGCGGGAGTAGTCACAGATACGCAGTATTTT	CTLCFPRLAGVVTDTQYF
TRBV15	TRBD2	TRBJ2-5	few	16	TGTGCCACCAGCAGCTCTAGCGGGGGCTCCCGGGAGACCCAGTACTTC	CATSSSSGGSRETQYF
TRBV20-1	NA	TRBJ2-3	NA	15	TGCAGTGCTGAAGATGACTTGCTATCCACAGATACGCAGTATTTT	CSAEDDLLSTDTQYF